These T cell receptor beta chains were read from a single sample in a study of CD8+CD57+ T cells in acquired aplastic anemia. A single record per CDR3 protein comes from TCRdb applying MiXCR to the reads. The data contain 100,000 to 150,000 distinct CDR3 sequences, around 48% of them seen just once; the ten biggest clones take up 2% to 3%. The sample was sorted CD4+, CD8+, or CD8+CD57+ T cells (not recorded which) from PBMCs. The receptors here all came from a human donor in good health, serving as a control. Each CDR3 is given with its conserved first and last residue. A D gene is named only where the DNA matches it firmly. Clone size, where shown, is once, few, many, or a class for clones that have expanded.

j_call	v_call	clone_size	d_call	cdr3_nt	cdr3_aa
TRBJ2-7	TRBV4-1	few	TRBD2	TGCGCCAGCAGCCAAACTAGCGGGGTCTCCTACGAGCAGTACTTC	CASSQTSGVSYEQYF
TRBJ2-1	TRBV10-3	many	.	TGTGCCAGCAGTTTGGGAGCCGGGCCACTCCCATACAATGAGCAGTTCTTC	CASSLGAGPLPYNEQFF
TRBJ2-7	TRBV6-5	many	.	TGTGCCAGCAGTTACTCTGGCAGGGCCCAGACTTTTACCTACGAGCAGTACTTC	CASSYSGRAQTFTYEQYF
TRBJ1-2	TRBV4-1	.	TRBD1	TGCGCCAGCAGGAACACAGGGGATCATGGCTACACCTTC	CASRNTGDHGYTF
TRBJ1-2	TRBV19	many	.	TGTGCCAGTAGTGCTAGATATGGCTACACCTTC	CASSARYGYTF
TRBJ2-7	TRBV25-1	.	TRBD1	TGTGCCAGCTTGGGACAGGGGGTGGTCGAGCAGTACTTC	CASLGQGVVEQYF
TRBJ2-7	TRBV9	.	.	TGTGCCAGCAGCGTAGCACCAGGGGTCTCCTCCTACGAGCAGTACTTC	CASSVAPGVSSYEQYF
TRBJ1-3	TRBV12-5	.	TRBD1	TGTGCTAGTGGTTTAGGGACAGGGGGAAACACCATATATTTT	CASGLGTGGNTIYF
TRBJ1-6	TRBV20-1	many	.	TGCAGTGCTCAGCCCGACAGCTCCTATAATTCACCCCTCCACTTT	CSAQPDSSYNSPLHF
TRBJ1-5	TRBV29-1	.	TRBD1	TGCAGCGTTCGGGACAGGGACGACCAGCCCCAGCATTTT	CSVRDRDDQPQHF
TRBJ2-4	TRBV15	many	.	TGTGCCACCAGCGGACATGCCAAAAACATTCAGTACTTC	CATSGHAKNIQYF
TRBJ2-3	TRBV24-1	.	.	TGTGCCACCAGTGATCCGCACAGAGATACGCAGTATTTT	CATSDPHRDTQYF
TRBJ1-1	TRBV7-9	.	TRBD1	TGTGCCAGCAGCCTGGGACAGATGAACACTGAAGCTTTCTTT	CASSLGQMNTEAFF
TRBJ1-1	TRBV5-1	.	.	TGCGCCAGCAGCTTGGTTTCTTCTTCGCCAGAGGCTTTCTTT	CASSLVSSSPEAFF
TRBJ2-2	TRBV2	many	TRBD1	TGTGCCAGCAGCGCAGGACAGGCCGGCGGGGAGCTGTTTTTT	CASSAGQAGGELFF
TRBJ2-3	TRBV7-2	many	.	TGTGCCAGCAGCTCCTCTTACACAGATACGCAGTATTTT	CASSSSYTDTQYF